The text below deals with one TCR beta chain. Library preparation (for TCRbeta) was performed with unique molecular identifiers. TCRdb re-called the PCR reads through MiXCR, storing one row per CDR3 protein. Seen here are 420,000 or so distinct CDR3 sequences, around 9.9% observed once, and the top ten hold approximately 5%. This record comes from a study of T-cell reconstitution after alpha-beta-depleted transplantation in children. Germline V gives CDR1 GTSNPN, CDR2 SVGIG (reference sequence). V was cut by 0 bases and J by 5 bases, with 11 bases left in between. The CDR3 consists of 14 residues. V is TRBV30 and J is TRBJ2-1; D tentatively fits TRBD1 or TRBD2 (5 bases each). The material was PBMCs from the stem cell graft donor, obtained from the stem cell graft. The clonotype was recovered from a human donor who donated a stem cell graft to a child with acute myeloid leukemia. In DNA form, the CDR3 reads TGTGCCTGGAGTGTATTGGGACCCGACAATGAGCAGTTCTTC. This encodes CAWSVLGPDNEQFF.